What follows describes a single T cell receptor (beta chain). This clone was detected only a few times. What antigen it recognizes has not been identified. Per-base qualities were not stored, and no clone one base away is much larger. The immunoSEQ Assay, a bias-controlled multiplex PCR, was used to amplify TCRbeta CDR3 regions from genomic DNA. The authors' analysis ran thus. The number of nucleated cells in each sample was estimated from the amplification of reference gene primers within the assay. To quantify the absolute abundance of each unique TCRbeta CDR3 rearrangement, sequence reads were collapsed and filtered. Productive Simpson clonality was computed per sample as the square root of Simpson's diversity index over productive rearrangements. Entries here come from immuneACCESS through TCRdb and include only in-frame sequences with V and J called. Some clones fail to appear in such tables; in the studies checked, an unresolved V gene covers under half of the shortfall, and the cause of the remainder is unknown. The V and J calls and clone size are taken from that table; D and trimming were inferred from the DNA. A total of over 150,000 clones appear in this sample, 84% of them only once. In total, the top ten clones hold around 7.1% of the sample.

This sample was included in a study of blood T cell repertoires in COVID-19 (dated by TCRdb to about 2020). For context, the study as a whole: The collaborator samples originated in the United States, Italy and Spain and spanned the acute and convalescent phases of COVID-19. The repertoires were released in a freely available public database intended as a resource for research on the immune response to SARS-CoV-2. The material from the prospective study consisted of cDNA or gDNA derived from T cells, B-cell-depleted T cells, or PBMCs. The samples were drawn from the first 160 participants of the ongoing ImmuneRACE study and from 1,254 subjects provided by 6 global collaborators. Where available, HLA class I and class II types were taken from metadata supplied by the sample provider and were not determined by assay-based typing. A de-identified subject ID, COVID-19 status, age in years and sex were almost always included in the sample metadata. Subjects who had been exposed to COVID-19, were actively infected with it, or had recovered from it provided the deeply sampled blood TCRbeta repertoires that made up the dataset.

Participants in the prospective study were enrolled through a virtual design, were aged about 18 to 100 years, and lived in 20 to 30 United States geographic areas. In the prospective study, participants were assigned to cohorts based on the clinical history participants reported in a screening survey and a study questionnaire. Recovered participants in ImmuneRACE Cohort 3 were defined as having two consecutive negative NP/OP PCR tests, clearance from a healthcare professional, or resolution of symptoms. Each participant in the prospective study had whole blood, serum and a nasopharyngeal or oropharyngeal swab collected by mobile phlebotomists. Over a roughly 2-month period, participants in the prospective study had the option of providing additional blood draws and questionnaires. Before DNA extraction, prospective study blood samples were shipped either frozen or at room temperature. The paper as a whole reports these results and caveats: How much clinical and demographic metadata was included differed by source and by participant, and the metadata was provided uncurated.

The germline V gene supplies CDR1 MRHNA and CDR2 SNTAGT. The CDR3, from cysteine to phenylalanine, totals 13 residues. The retained sequence is limited to the CDR3, 39 bases, with the frame set at the first base. Trimming at the junction amounts to 10 bases on V and 6 bases on J, and the germline ends lie 16 bases apart. The chain is encoded by TRBV6-4 joined to TRBJ1-5; the D segment could be TRBD1, given 5 matching bases. Sequencing used PBMCs or T cells enriched from blood (not recorded which). This receptor was obtained from a man between 45 and 60 years old who had recovered from COVID-19. The CDR3 region has the sequence CATQKGRGQPQHF. The DNA reads TGTGCCACCCAAAAGGGGCGGGGTCAGCCCCAGCATTTT.